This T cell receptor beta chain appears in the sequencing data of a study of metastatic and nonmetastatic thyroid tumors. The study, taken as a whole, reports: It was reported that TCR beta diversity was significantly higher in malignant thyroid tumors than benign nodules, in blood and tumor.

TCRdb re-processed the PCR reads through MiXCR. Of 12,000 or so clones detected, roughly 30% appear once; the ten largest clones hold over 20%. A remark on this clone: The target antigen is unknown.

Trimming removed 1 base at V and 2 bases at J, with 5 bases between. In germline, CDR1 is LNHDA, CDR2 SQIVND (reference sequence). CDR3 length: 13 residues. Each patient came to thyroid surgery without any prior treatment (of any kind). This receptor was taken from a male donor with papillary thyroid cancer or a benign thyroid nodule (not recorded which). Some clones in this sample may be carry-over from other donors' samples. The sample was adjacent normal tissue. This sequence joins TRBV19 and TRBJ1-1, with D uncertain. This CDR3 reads CASSIVTNTEAFF. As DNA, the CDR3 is TGTGCCAGTAGTATAGTAACTAACACTGAAGCTTTCTTT.